This entry is about one T cell receptor beta chain. No antigen is known for it. As to treatment: oral pan-JAK inhibitor, 5-10 mg twice daily. Lesional scalp tissue (obtained by punch biopsy) and peripheral blood were collected from alopecia areata patients. The entry originates in a study of CD8+ T cells in alopecia areata. This CDR3 has 16 residues. V lost 6 bases, J lost 5 bases, and 13 bases stayed unmatched. Points from the study as a whole: Since there was just one nonresponder, nobody can yet say how baseline CD8+ expansion ties to response.

RNA extraction and reverse transcription yielded cDNA as sequencing template. The data were produced by immunoSEQ multiplex PCR, yet TCRdb's version contains in-frame clones alone and is incomplete. The table includes roughly 180,000 clones, approximately 55% detected once. The V call is TRBV23-1, the J call TRBJ2-3, with TRBD1 matching over 8 bases. TRBV23-1 counts as an open reading frame of uncertain function. The receptor's source is a human donor with alopecia areata. This material consisted of CD8+ T cells sorted from blood, taken at week 24, from a patient treated with tofacitinib. CDR3 sequence reads: CASSRATGEGGDTQYF. CDR3 nucleotide sequence: TGCGCCAGCAGCCGCGCGACAGGGGAAGGGGGAGATACGCAGTATTTT.